This T cell receptor beta chain stems from a study of cytomegalovirus exposure and HLA in healthy donors. The data were produced by immunoSEQ multiplex PCR, yet TCRdb's version contains in-frame clones alone and is incomplete. The sample holds around 58,000 clones, around 88% seen once. Note on this clone: Its antigen is currently unknown.

The CDR3 runs to 15 residues. The germline V gene encodes CDR1 LNHNV and CDR2 YYDKDF (reference sequence). With V trimmed by 3 bases and J by 5 bases, 6 bases remained unmatched. Whole-study results and caveats: With high specificity and sensitivity, the classifier reportedly diagnosed cytomegalovirus status.

The sample taken for sequencing was PBMCs. The sequence derives from a young woman in good health and CMV-seronegative. The chain has TRBV15 and TRBJ1-4; 7 bases map to TRBD1. In DNA form, the CDR3 reads TGTGCCACCAGCAGGACCGGGACAGCAAATGAAAAACTGTTTTTT. Amino acid sequence: CATSRTGTANEKLFF. Full variable domain (remainder filled in from reference TRBV15 and TRBJ1-4): DAMVIQNPRYQVTQFGKPVTLSCSQTLNHNVMYWYQQKSSQAPKLLFHYYDKDFNNEADTPDNFQSRRPNTSFCFLDIRSPGLGDTAMYLCATSRTGTANEKLFFGSGTQLSVL.